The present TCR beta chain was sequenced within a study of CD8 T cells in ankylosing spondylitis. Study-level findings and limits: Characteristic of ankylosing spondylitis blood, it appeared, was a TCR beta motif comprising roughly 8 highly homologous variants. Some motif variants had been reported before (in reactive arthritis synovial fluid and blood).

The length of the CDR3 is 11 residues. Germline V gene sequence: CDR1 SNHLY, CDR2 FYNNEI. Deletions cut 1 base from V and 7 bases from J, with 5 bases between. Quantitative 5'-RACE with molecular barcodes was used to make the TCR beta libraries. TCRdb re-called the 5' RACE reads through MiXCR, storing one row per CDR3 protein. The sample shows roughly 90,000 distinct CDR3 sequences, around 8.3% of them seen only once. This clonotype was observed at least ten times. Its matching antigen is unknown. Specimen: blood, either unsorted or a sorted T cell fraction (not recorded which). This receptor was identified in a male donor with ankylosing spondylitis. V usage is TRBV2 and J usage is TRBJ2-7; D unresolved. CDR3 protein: CASSEGWEQYF. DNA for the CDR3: TGTGCCAGCAGTGAAGGGTGGGAGCAGTACTTC.